This T cell receptor beta chain was obtained from a study of OX40 agonist ivuxolimab in advanced cancers. TCRdb's copy holds only in-frame clones and misses some; the assay was immunoSEQ multiplex PCR. The table records around 110,000 clones, about nine tenths of them present only once. The CDR3 loop spans 12 amino acids. V shed 3 bases and J shed 2 bases, with 5 bases lying between them. The germline V gene has CDR1 MDHEN and CDR2 SYDVKM. Specimen: CD4+ or CD8+ T cells sorted from blood, collected in a trial of the OX40 agonist ivuxolimab. This clonotype was obtained from an adult with an advanced solid tumor such as melanoma, head and neck, liver or kidney cancer. V is TRBV28 and J is TRBJ2-7; D gene ambiguous. CDR3 bases: TGTGCCAGCAGTTTTTCGACCTACGAGCAGTACTTC. Translating gives CASSFSTYEQYF.